This TCR beta chain was captured by sequencing in a study of blood T cell repertoires in COVID-19. Study-level information: Cohort 3 recovery required two negative PCRs, clearance, or symptom resolution. The United States, Italy and Spain provided the acute and convalescent COVID-19 samples.

In the authors' workflow: Amplification with reference gene primers provided the estimates of nucleated cell counts. The table came from immunoSEQ multiplex PCR; TCRdb's copy has only in-frame clones and leaves some out. That table furnishes V, J and clone size, whereas the DNA furnished D and trimming. Of roughly 210,000 clones in the sample, around 87% were seen once. This clone was counted only a few times. The V gene's germline CDR1 is LGHDT and CDR2 YNNKEL (reference sequence). This CDR3 spans 15 amino acids. The junction had 4 bases not matched to a gene; V was cut back by 1 base and J by 2 bases.

The sequenced material came from PBMCs or T cells enriched from blood (not recorded which). The chain has TRBV3-1 (or the pseudogene TRBV3-2) and TRBJ2-7; 8 positions agree with TRBD1. This TCR derives from a man aged 25-45 years in a cohort exposed to, infected with or recovered from COVID-19 (not recorded which). The CDR3: CASSQVWTGTYEQYF. The CDR3 nucleotides read TGTGCCAGCAGCCAAGTTTGGACAGGGACCTACGAGCAGTACTTC.